The 14 T cell receptor beta chains below were found in one sample sequenced in a study of T cell repertoires in cytomegalovirus infection. MiXCR was run by TCRdb on the reads, yielding one entry per CDR3 protein. The sample has 680,000 or so distinct CDR3 sequences, approximately 34% seen once. The specimen was PBMCs. Source of these receptors: a human donor in good health (CMV status not recorded). Some clones in this sample may be carry-over from other donors' samples.

The rearrangement joins TRBV24-1 to TRBJ2-3; 8 bases are shared with TRBD2. This CDR3 is 16 amino acids long. In germline, CDR1 is KGHDR, CDR2 SFDVKD. V lost 4 bases to trimming and J lost 4 bases; unmatched junction nucleotides: 9. The CDR3 bases are TGTGCCACCAGTGACCCCGGGACTAGATTCGCAGATACGCAGTATTTT. This sequence encodes CATSDPGTRFADTQYF.

This sequence joins TRBV12-3 or TRBV12-4 and TRBJ1-2; D call uncertain. The CDR3 is 15 residues long. Trimming took 0 bases from V and 4 from J, leaving 12 bases between them. CDR3 region: CASSLAATALYGYTF. CDR3 in DNA: TGTGCCAGCAGTTTAGCTGCCACTGCCCTCTATGGCTACACCTTC.

V and J are TRBV12-3 or TRBV12-4 and TRBJ1-4, with D possibly being TRBD1 (5 bases). The V gene lost 8 bases and the J gene lost 6 bases, with 19 bases spanning the gap. The CDR3 runs 15 residues. The DNA of the CDR3 is TGTGCCAGCCGTCCGGGGGAGAGGGACTATGAAAAACTGTTTTTT. Amino acids: CASRPGERDYEKLFF.

The chain combines TRBV7-3 with TRBJ2-5; perhaps TRBD1 as D (5 bases). The length of the CDR3 is 17 residues. Trimming stripped 1 base from V and 1 base from J, with 16 bases between. Germline CDR1 SGHTA, CDR2 FQGTGA. The DNA for the CDR3 is TGTGCCAGCAGCTTAATCGGAGCGAGGACACCCCAAGAGACCCAGTACTTC. Translation: CASSLIGARTPQETQYF.

There are a few counts of this clonotype. The chain combines TRBV4-1 with TRBJ1-5; the D gene is possibly TRBD1 (6 bases). V was trimmed by 4 bases and J by 1 base, leaving 14 bases between them. The CDR3 contains 16 residues. Germline CDR1 is MGHRA and CDR2 is YSYEKL. The CDR3: CASSPSDSPSNQPQHF. In DNA form, the CDR3 reads TGCGCCAGCAGCCCATCGGACAGCCCAAGCAATCAGCCCCAGCATTTT.

V is TRBV6-6 and J is TRBJ1-2; possible D gene TRBD1, 5 bases. The CDR3 totals 16 residues. CDR1 and CDR2 (germline): MNHNY, SVGAGI (reference sequence). V shed 0 bases and J shed 6 bases, with 17 bases lying between them. The CDR3 is CASSYSRAGPLHGYTF. In nucleotides, the CDR3 is TGTGCCAGCAGTTACTCCCGGGCAGGGCCTCTTCATGGCTACACCTTC.

J is TRBJ1-1 and V is TRBV6-1; no clear D gene. Trimming left V 3 bases short and J 1 base short, with 15 bases between. Germline V gene data show CDR1 as MNHNS and CDR2 as SASEGT. CDR3 size: 16 residues. CDR3 bases: TGTGCCAGCAGTGAGTGGGCGGGAGCCTCGAACACTGAAGCTTTCTTT. It encodes CASSEWAGASNTEAFF.

J is TRBJ2-1 and V is TRBV6-6, with 7 bases identical to TRBD2. J was trimmed by 6 bases and V by 7 bases; bases with no gene match: 9. This CDR3 region has 14 residues. From germline, CDR1 is MNHNY and CDR2 SVGAGI (reference sequence). CDR3 DNA sequence: TGTGCCAGCATTTCCAGCGGGACCCCCAATGAGCAGTTCTTC. This encodes CASISSGTPNEQFF.

The rearrangement links TRBV19 to TRBJ1-5; D is possibly TRBD1 (5 bases). Germline CDR1 LNHDA, CDR2 SQIVND (reference sequence). The CDR3 has 13 residues. Trimming stripped 7 bases from V and 6 bases from J, with 13 bases between. The CDR3 nucleotides read TGTGCCAGTACTCCAAGGGGCGGTCAGCCCCAGCATTTT. Encoded protein: CASTPRGGQPQHF.

This clonotype occurred a few times. The chain is built from TRBV6-1 and TRBJ2-1; D may be TRBD1 (5 bases). Trimming took 0 bases from V and 3 from J, leaving 9 bases between them. CDR3 size: 15 residues. Germline lookup yields CDR1 MNHNS and CDR2 SASEGT. CDR3 sequence: CASSEASTGYNEQFF. In nucleotides, the CDR3 is TGTGCCAGCAGTGAAGCCTCCACAGGCTACAATGAGCAGTTCTTC.

This clonotype was counted once. The chain links TRBV19 to TRBJ1-5; D is unclear. The V gene's germline CDR1 is LNHDA and CDR2 SQIVND (reference sequence). Trimming left V 7 bases short and J 5 bases short, with 12 bases between. The CDR3 length is 13 residues. CDR3 in amino acids: CASNPPRHQPQHF. The CDR3 DNA reads as TGTGCCAGTAATCCTCCGCGGCATCAGCCCCAGCATTTT.

The J gene is TRBJ2-5, the V gene TRBV7-4, with D maybe TRBD2 (6 bases). Germline V lookup: CDR1 SGHVT, CDR2 SQSDAQ. This CDR3 comprises 15 residues. Trimming pared 0 bases from V and 5 bases from J, leaving 13 bases between. The CDR3: CASSLADGRRETQYF. Written as DNA, the CDR3 is TGTGCCAGCAGCTTAGCGGACGGGAGAAGGGAGACCCAGTACTTC.

This chain uses TRBV12-3 or TRBV12-4 with TRBJ2-7; TRBD1 or TRBD2 may be the D gene (5 bases each). V was pared by 2 bases and J by 2 bases, with 10 bases between. CDR3 length equals 14 residues. CDR3 coding DNA: TGTGCCAGCAGTTTATCACGAGGGGCCTACGAGCAGTACTTC. This translates into CASSLSRGAYEQYF.

V gene TRBV6-1 combines with J gene TRBJ1-6, with D uncertain. This CDR3 spans 17 amino acids. V was trimmed by 4 bases and J by 0 bases, leaving 13 bases between them. Germline V gene lookup returns CDR1 MNHNS and CDR2 SASEGT. CDR3 bases: TGTGCCAGCAGTGCCCCGATGGCGAGCTCCTATAATTCACCCCTCCACTTT. Translating it yields CASSAPMASSYNSPLHF.